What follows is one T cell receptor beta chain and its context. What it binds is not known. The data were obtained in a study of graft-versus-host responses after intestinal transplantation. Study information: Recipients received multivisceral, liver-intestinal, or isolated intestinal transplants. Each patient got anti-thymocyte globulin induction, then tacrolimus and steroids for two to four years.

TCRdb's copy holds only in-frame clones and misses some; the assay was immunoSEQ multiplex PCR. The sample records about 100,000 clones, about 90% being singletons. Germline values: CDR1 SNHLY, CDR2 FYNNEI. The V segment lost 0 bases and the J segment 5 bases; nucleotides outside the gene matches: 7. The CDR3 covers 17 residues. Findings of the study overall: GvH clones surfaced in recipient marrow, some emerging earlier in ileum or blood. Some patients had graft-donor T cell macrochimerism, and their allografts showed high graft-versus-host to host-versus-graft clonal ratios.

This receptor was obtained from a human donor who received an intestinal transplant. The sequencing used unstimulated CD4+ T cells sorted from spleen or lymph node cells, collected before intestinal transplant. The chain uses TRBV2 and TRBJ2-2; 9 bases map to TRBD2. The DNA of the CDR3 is TGTGCCAGCAGTGAAGCGCTTCGACTAGCGGCTACCGGGGAGCTGTTTTTT. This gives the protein CASSEALRLAATGELFF.